The 14 T cell receptor beta chains below were found in one sample sequenced in a study of CD8+CD57+ T cells in acquired aplastic anemia. The TCR beta profiling, which covered VDJ combination and CDR3 sequence, was carried out using genomic DNA as the template. From the reads, TCRdb called clonotypes with MiXCR, one entry per CDR3 protein. The repertoire holds about 240,000 distinct CDR3 sequences, with roughly half as singletons. Sequencing involved patients with CD8+CD57+ cell expansion previously shown by flow cytometry. The sample was sorted CD4+, CD8+, or CD8+CD57+ T cells (not recorded which) from PBMCs. These TCRs come from a human donor with aplastic anemia.

The chain combines TRBV24-1 with TRBJ2-1; D is unclear. The germline gives CDR1 KGHDR, CDR2 SFDVKD. The CDR3 loop spans 17 amino acids. Between the trimmed V and J ends, which lost 0 bases and 0 bases, there was a span of 11 bases. The chain's CDR3 is CATSDLTNLSSYNEQFF. The CDR3 DNA is TGTGCCACCAGTGATTTGACAAATCTGAGCTCCTACAATGAGCAGTTCTTC.

This clonotype was found a few times. The chain couples TRBV7-3 to TRBJ2-1, with TRBD2 matching over 9 bases. Trimming took 8 bases from V and 7 from J; bases not matched to a gene: 12. The CDR3 sequence is 15 residues long. Germline CDR1 and CDR2: SGHTA and FQGTGA. The CDR3 nucleotides read TGTGCCAGCGCCGAACGCGGGGGGGCCAGAAATGAGCAGTTCTTC. It codes for CASAERGGARNEQFF.

The chain is built from TRBV7-9 and TRBJ2-7, with TRBD2 matching 7 bases. Germline values: CDR1 SEHNR, CDR2 FQNEAQ (reference sequence). This CDR3 comprises 14 residues. J was trimmed by 2 bases and V by 5 bases; bases with no gene match: 6. CDR3 in DNA: TGTGCCAGCAGCAAGGACGGGGGGACCTACGAGCAGTACTTC. Translated: CASSKDGGTYEQYF. The full variable domain, with the rest looked up from reference TRBV7-9 and TRBJ2-7, is DTGVSQNPRHKITKRGQNVTFRCDPISEHNRLYWYRQTLGQGPEFLTYFQNEAQLEKSRLLSDRFSAERPKGSFSTLEIQRTEQGDSAMYLCASSKDGGTYEQYFGPGTRLTVT.

V and J are TRBV10-2 and TRBJ2-7; TRBD2 agrees at 13 bases. The CDR3 consists of 15 residues. The ends lost 4 bases at V and 1 base at J; junction bases unmatched: 1. The germline V gene encodes CDR1 WSHSY and CDR2 SAAADI. The CDR3 reads CASSGTSGGSYEQYF. As DNA, the CDR3 is TGCGCCAGCAGTGGGACTAGCGGGGGATCCTACGAGCAGTACTTC.

This clonotype rates as medium-sized. This chain links TRBV7-9 with TRBJ1-4; TRBD1 agrees at 8 bases. The junction had 7 bases not matched to a gene; V was cut back by 5 bases and J by 8 bases. CDR3 length equals 14 residues. The V gene's germline CDR1 is SEHNR and CDR2 FQNEAQ (reference sequence). The CDR3 loop reads CASSEEDRDEKLFF. DNA of the CDR3: TGTGCCAGCAGCGAAGAGGACAGGGACGAAAAACTGTTTTTT.

In regard to this clonotype: Just one base apart from a much larger clone, this may be a read error. The rearrangement uses TRBV20-1 and TRBJ2-7, with D possibly matching TRBD2 (5 bases). The CDR3 runs to 15 residues. Germline CDR1 reads DFQATT; CDR2 reads SNEGSKA (reference sequence). Between the trimmed V and J ends, which lost 0 bases and 2 bases, there was a span of 14 bases. CDR3 sequence reads: CSAREGLDYPYEQYF. Here the CDR3 DNA reads TGCAGTGCTAGAGAAGGACTCGACTACCCCTACGAGCAGTACTTC.

Only a few counts were recorded for this clonotype. The genes are TRBV20-1 and TRBJ1-1; D not resolved. CDR1 and CDR2 from the germline V gene are DFQATT and SNEGSKA (reference sequence). V lost 6 bases, J lost 5 bases, and 16 bases lay in between. The CDR3 loop spans 13 amino acids. CDR3 sequence: CSASHPIRTEAFF. The CDR3 nucleotides read TGCAGTGCCAGTCACCCGATCCGGACTGAAGCTTTCTTT.

In this sample, this clonotype turned up once. V is TRBV28 and J is TRBJ1-5; D unresolved. Germline V gene data show CDR1 as MDHEN and CDR2 as SYDVKM. The CDR3 has 13 residues. V was trimmed by 9 bases and J by 3 bases, leaving 12 bases between them. CDR3 loop: CASHVGSNQPQHF. The CDR3 DNA sequence: TGTGCCAGTCACGTGGGGTCCAATCAGCCCCAGCATTTT.

Ten or more counts support this clonotype. The V call is TRBV11-3, the J call TRBJ1-1; 10 positions agree with TRBD1. Germline V gene lookup returns CDR1 SGHNT and CDR2 YENEEA. This CDR3 is built from 15 residues. V lost 5 bases, J lost 2 bases, and 5 bases stayed unmatched. CDR3: CASSTGQGDNTEAFF. The CDR3 DNA reads as TGTGCCAGCAGCACCGGACAGGGGGATAACACTGAAGCTTTCTTT.

This clonotype was observed many times. The CDR3 spells CASRERDSKETQYF. In DNA form, the CDR3 reads TGTGCCAGCAGGGAACGGGACTCAAAAGAGACCCAGTACTTC. The genes are TRBV2 and TRBJ2-5, with D possibly matching TRBD2 (6 bases). CDR1 is SNHLY and CDR2 is FYNNEI in the germline V gene. V shed 6 bases and J shed 3 bases, with 14 bases lying between them. The CDR3 extends over 14 amino acids.

This clonotype was recorded many times. The chain uses TRBV10-3 and TRBJ1-4; no clear D. This CDR3 is 17 amino acids long. In germline, CDR1 is ENHRY, CDR2 SYGVKD. Trimming removed 9 bases from V and 1 base from J, with 21 bases in between. CDR3: CAIKAVSGSGTNEKLFF. Here the CDR3 DNA reads TGTGCCATTAAAGCGGTGTCCGGAAGTGGAACTAATGAAAAACTGTTTTTT.

The table lists this clonotype with many counts. This chain links TRBV14 with TRBJ2-7; 7 bases fit TRBD1. This CDR3 is 12 amino acids long. Trimming removed 4 bases from V and 4 bases from J; junction bases left unmatched: 1. The germline V gene encodes CDR1 SGHDN and CDR2 FVKESK. The CDR3 is CASSPQGYEQYF. Written as DNA, the CDR3 is TGTGCCAGCAGCCCACAGGGGTACGAGCAGTACTTC.

This clonotype was counted a few times. The genes are TRBV10-3 and TRBJ2-7; D perhaps matches TRBD1 (6 bases). Trimming removed 0 bases at V and 3 bases at J, with 9 bases between. CDR3 length: 14 residues. Germline assignment: CDR1 ENHRY and CDR2 SYGVKD. Written as DNA, the CDR3 is TGTGCCATCAGTGAGTCGAGGGACAACTACGAGCAGTACGTC. Translation gives CAISESRDNYEQYV.

This clonotype has only a few counts. A much larger clone sits a single nucleotide away, making a read error possible. This rearrangement joins TRBV4-3 to TRBJ2-3, with 7 bases fitting TRBD2. Trimming took 2 bases from V and 4 from J; bases not matched to a gene: 6. CDR3 length: 15 residues. Germline V gene lookup returns CDR1 LGHNA and CDR2 YSLEER. The CDR3 DNA reads as TGCGCCAGCAGCCAACCTAGCGGTAGCGCAGATACGCAGTATTTT. Protein: CASSQPSGSADTQYF.